This entry concerns a single T cell receptor (beta chain). What it binds is unknown. These data belong to a study of T cell responses to AZD1222 COVID-19 vaccine. Study-wide findings and caveats: Repertoires were obtained solely post-peak T cell response. It should be noted that donors were predominantly white British and more often female, and clonal diversity was possibly underestimated. Just five to seven people given AZD1222 tested seropositive at baseline.

The ends were cut back, 2 bases at V and 4 bases at J, with 11 bases in the middle. Germline values: CDR1 KGHSH, CDR2 LQKENI. This CDR3 is built from 14 residues. Sequencing was performed with immunoSEQ multiplex PCR; in TCRdb, only in-frame clones are kept and a portion is missing. Here the sample spans 99,000 or so clones, around nine tenths being singletons. The receptor's source is an adult who received the MenACWY meningococcal vaccine as a control. The chain is built from TRBV18 and TRBJ1-1; D perhaps matches TRBD1 (5 bases). The material was peripheral blood, obtained 28 days after the second dose of the MenACWY control vaccine. The CDR3: CASSPVDTFTEAFF. The CDR3 nucleotides are TGTGCCAGCTCACCAGTGGACACATTCACTGAAGCTTTCTTT.